A selection of T cell receptor beta chains follows, all from one sample in a study of T cell responses to AZD1222 COVID-19 vaccine. Measured with immunoSEQ multiplex PCR; TCRdb has only the in-frame clones, and not every one. The data contain roughly 200,000 clones, around 88% of them seen just once; the ten biggest clones take up roughly 7.7%. The sequences come from peripheral blood, collected on day 0 of AZD1222 vaccination. These receptors were taken from an adult in good health. The CDR3 runs from the conserved cysteine through the conserved F or W. The D gene is left open where the match is weak. Size is omitted from some rows. Given values are once, few, many or a class for expanded clones.

>.|.|TRBJ2-3|TRBV9
TGTGCCAGCAGCGTAGAGTTTTCCAGAACAGATACGCAGTATTTT
CASSVEFSRTDTQYF
>.|.|TRBJ2-3|TRBV19
TGTGCCAGTAGCCATGCTCGGGATACGCAGTATTTT
CASSHARDTQYF
>.|.|TRBJ2-5|TRBV30
TGTGCCTGGAGTGTTAGGGGGGCTGAGAAGACCCAGTACTTC
CAWSVRGAEKTQYF
>.|.|TRBJ2-5|TRBV29-1
TGCAGCGTCCAGGGAGGAGAGACCCAGTACTTC
CSVQGGETQYF
>.|TRBD1|TRBJ1-2|TRBV5-1
TGCGCCAGCAGCGAGACAGGGGACTATGGCTACACCTTC
CASSETGDYGYTF
>many|.|TRBJ1-2|TRBV5-6
TGTGCCAGCAGCTGGGACCTAACAGTTAGGGTAGATGGCTACACCTTC
CASSWDLTVRVDGYTF
>.|.|TRBJ1-5|TRBV12-5
TGTGCTAGTGGTTTGGTACTGCGGCAGGGAGGTCAGCCCCAGCATTTT
CASGLVLRQGGQPQHF
>.|.|TRBJ1-6|TRBV10-2
TGCGCCAGCAGTTATAGACTCCCCCGGGAGTCACCCCTCCACTTT
CASSYRLPRESPLHF
>.|.|TRBJ1-2|TRBV12-3/TRBV12-4
TGTGCCAGCAGCCCGGGGGAGTCGGTTGGCTACACCTTC
CASSPGESVGYTF
>.|.|TRBJ1-4|TRBV11-2
TGTGCCAGCAGCTACAAGGATCTTGAAAAACTGTTTTTT
CASSYKDLEKLFF
>.|.|TRBJ1-6|TRBV5-1
TGCGCCAGCGAGGGACCCCTCCACTTT
CASEGPLHF
>.|.|TRBJ1-2|TRBV4-3
TGCGCCAGCAGCCAAGCAGTGAACTATGGCTACACCTTC
CASSQAVNYGYTF
>.|.|TRBJ2-3|TRBV12-2
TGTGCAAGTCGCTTAAGTGGGCGGGGGGCCCCAGATACGCAGTATTTT
CASRLSGRGAPDTQYF
>once|.|TRBJ1-4|TRBV6-6
TGTGCCAGCAGTTATTCTAGGGGGGAAAAACTGTTTTTT
CASSYSRGEKLFF
>.|TRBD2|TRBJ2-5|TRBV4-1
TGCGCCAGCAGCCAAGCTGTTGGGCGGGGGAGGACCCAGTACTTC
CASSQAVGRGRTQYF
>.|.|TRBJ1-1|TRBV29-1
TGCAGCGTTGCCCTCGCCATGAACACTGAAGCTTTCTTT
CSVALAMNTEAFF
>.|TRBD1|TRBJ2-4|TRBV2
TGTGCCAGCAGTGTCGTGGGACAGGGGGTTGGCATTCAGTACTTC
CASSVVGQGVGIQYF
>.|.|TRBJ1-3|TRBV2
TGTGCCAGCAGTGAAGGCAGGGGAGCTGGAAACACCATATATTTT
CASSEGRGAGNTIYF
>.|.|TRBJ1-1|TRBV28
TGTGCCAGCAGGACCTTGGGGAGCACTGAAGCTTTCTTT
CASRTLGSTEAFF
>.|.|TRBJ1-4|TRBV2
TGTGCCAGCAGTGAAGTGGGTTTGGCTGAAAAACTGTTTTTT
CASSEVGLAEKLFF
>.|TRBD2|TRBJ2-5|TRBV6-1
TGTGCCAGCAGTGAAGTAATAGCGGGGAAAGAGACCCAGTACTTC
CASSEVIAGKETQYF
>.|.|TRBJ2-3|TRBV2
TGTGCCAGCAGTGAGGAGTGGGGGAGCACAGATACGCAGTATTTT
CASSEEWGSTDTQYF
>.|.|TRBJ1-1|TRBV3-1/TRBV3-2
TGTGCCAGCAGCCCTAATCCCCTCTGCTTGACGATGTCCGTGAACACTGAAGCTTTCTTT
CASSPNPLCLTMSVNTEAFF
>.|.|TRBJ1-2|TRBV3-1/TRBV3-2
TGTGCCAGCAGCCGGGAGGGTTACGGCTATGGCTACACCTTC
CASSREGYGYGYTF
>.|.|TRBJ2-1|TRBV6-5
TGTGCCAGCAGTTTCACGTCCGGGGGAATCTATGAGCAGTTCTTC
CASSFTSGGIYEQFF
>.|.|TRBJ1-1|TRBV6-5
TGTGCCAGCAGTTATACTAGAGGGGGGCTGAACACTGAAGCTTTCTTT
CASSYTRGGLNTEAFF
>.|TRBD2|TRBJ2-5|TRBV5-4
TGTGCCAGCGGGACTAGCGGGGGCCTAGACTTGGAGACCCAGTACTTC
CASGTSGGLDLETQYF
>.|.|TRBJ1-3|TRBV9
TGTGCCAGCAGCCCAAGGGGGGGGTTCTCTGGAAACACCATATATTTT
CASSPRGGFSGNTIYF
>.|TRBD1|TRBJ1-1|TRBV7-6
TGTGCCAGCAGCTTACGGGCAGGGGGCACTGAAGCTTTCTTT
CASSLRAGGTEAFF
>.|.|TRBJ1-5|TRBV6-6
TGTGCCAGCACCAATGGGCGGTTGAATCAGCCCCAGCATTTT
CASTNGRLNQPQHF
>.|.|TRBJ2-3|TRBV7-6
TGTGCCAGCAGCTTAGAGTTACGGACTAGCACAGATACGCAGTATTTT
CASSLELRTSTDTQYF
>.|.|TRBJ2-7|TRBV3-1/TRBV3-2
TGTGCCAGCAGCCAATGGACAAGCTCCTACGAGCAGTACTTC
CASSQWTSSYEQYF
>.|TRBD1|TRBJ2-7|TRBV30
TGTGCCTGGAGTCCCCCAGACAGGGATGGCCAGCAGTACTTC
CAWSPPDRDGQQYF
>.|.|TRBJ1-5|TRBV20-1
TGCAGTGCTAGTATGGCAACTGGTCAGCCCCAGCATTTT
CSASMATGQPQHF
>few|.|TRBJ2-2|TRBV7-3
TGTGCCAGCAGCTTAAATTCCGGTAACACCGGGGAGCTGTTTTTT
CASSLNSGNTGELFF
>.|.|TRBJ1-4|TRBV19
TGTGCCAGTACAAAAGGGGGAACTAATGAAAAACTGTTTTTT
CASTKGGTNEKLFF
>.|.|TRBJ1-5|TRBV30
TGTGCCTGGAGTGCCCACGGGCCCAACAATCAGCCCCAGCATTTT
CAWSAHGPNNQPQHF
>.|TRBD2|TRBJ2-3|TRBV13
TGTGCCAGCAGCCCCGAGAGCGGGGCTAGCACAGATACGCAGTATTTT
CASSPESGASTDTQYF
>.|.|TRBJ2-5|TRBV4-3
TGCGCCAGCAGCCAAGATTGGCCGCGGCGAGGGTCCCAAGAGACCCAGTACTTC
CASSQDWPRRGSQETQYF
>.|.|TRBJ2-5|TRBV5-1
TGCGCCAGCAGCTCCGGACCCGGAGGAAGAGAGACCCAGTACTTC
CASSSGPGGRETQYF
>.|TRBD2|TRBJ2-3|TRBV5-1
TGCGCCAGCAGCTTGGAACTAGCGGGGGACACAGATACGCAGTATTTT
CASSLELAGDTDTQYF
>.|TRBD1|TRBJ2-7|TRBV11-2
TGTGCCAGCAGCTCCCGGGACAGGGGTGCCTACGAGCAGTACTTC
CASSSRDRGAYEQYF
>.|.|TRBJ1-6|TRBV7-2
TGTGCCAGCAGCTTGGACGGACATAATTCAAACCTCCACTTT
CASSLDGHNSNLHF
>.|.|TRBJ1-5|TRBV9
TGTGCCAGCAGCGTAGGGGGGTATAGCAATCAGCCCCAGCATTTT
CASSVGGYSNQPQHF
>.|.|TRBJ1-1|TRBV28
TGTGCCAGCAGTTCGGGACGGTCCCGGGAAGCTTTCTTT
CASSSGRSREAFF